These 9 T cell receptor beta chains were sequenced from one sample in a study of blood T cell repertoires in COVID-19. Method: immunoSEQ multiplex PCR; TCRdb's copy keeps in-frame clones and lacks some. The repertoire includes 150,000 to 200,000 clones, approximately 79% of them detected once, and 2.5% to 3% sits in the top ten. Sequencing used peripheral blood. These receptors were taken from a woman of 80 years or more with acute or convalescent COVID-19.

The chain couples TRBV19 to TRBJ2-3; D might be TRBD1 (6 bases). Germline values: CDR1 LNHDA, CDR2 SQIVND (reference sequence). The CDR3 has 17 residues. Trimming stripped 5 bases from V and 0 bases from J, with 18 bases between. Here the CDR3 reads CASSSIGTLRSTDTQYF. The CDR3 DNA reads as TGTGCCAGTAGTTCGATCGGGACACTGCGGAGCACAGATACGCAGTATTTT.

The chain couples TRBV24-1 to TRBJ1-5; D is undetermined. CDR1 is KGHDR, CDR2 SFDVKD, per germline. This CDR3 region has 14 residues. With 3 bases removed from V and 6 bases from J, the gap between germline ends came to 11 bases. CDR3 sequence reads: CATSDNVAAQPQHF. The CDR3 DNA follows: TGTGCCACCAGTGATAACGTTGCGGCTCAGCCCCAGCATTTT.

This clone has just a few counts. The CDR3 is CASSLEGRGGYTF. CDR3 DNA: TGCGCCAGCAGCTTGGAGGGCCGAGGGGGCTACACCTTC. The chain uses TRBV5-1 and TRBJ1-2; D uncertain. The CDR3 has 13 residues. CDR1 is SGHRS and CDR2 is YFSETQ in the germline V gene. V dropped 0 bases and J dropped 8 bases, with 11 bases sitting between them.

The CDR3 region has the DNA TGTGCCAGTAGTATTGGGACAGGGGGAAGTTACGAGCAGTACTTC. Protein: CASSIGTGGSYEQYF. V and J are TRBV19 and TRBJ2-7; TRBD1 matches 11 bases. CDR1 and CDR2 from the germline V gene are LNHDA and SQIVND (reference sequence). With V trimmed by 3 bases and J by 4 bases, 5 bases remained unmatched. The CDR3 is made up of 15 amino acids.

V and J are TRBV5-1 and TRBJ1-4; 7 bases agree with TRBD1. Germline V gives CDR1 SGHRS, CDR2 YFSETQ. V was pared by 5 bases and J by 0 bases, with 7 bases of the junction left unmatched. The CDR3 covers 16 residues. The CDR3 spells CASRPGQSATNEKLFF. In DNA form, the CDR3 reads TGCGCCAGCAGGCCGGGACAGTCTGCAACTAATGAAAAACTGTTTTTT.

The chain has TRBV3-1 (or the pseudogene TRBV3-2) and TRBJ2-5, with a weak D call TRBD2 (6 bases). Per the germline V gene, CDR1 is LGHDT and CDR2 is YNNKEL (reference sequence). The CDR3 consists of 15 residues. Between the trimmed V and J ends, which lost 4 bases and 4 bases, there was a span of 16 bases. As DNA, the CDR3 is TGTGCCAGCAGCCGGACTGGGTTGGGGGGAGAGACCCAGTACTTC. It is translated as CASSRTGLGGETQYF.

With respect to this clone: The sample holds other DNA sequences that translate to the same CDR3. The chain has TRBV9 and TRBJ2-7; a possible D gene is TRBD2 (6 bases). This CDR3 spans 14 amino acids. Germline assignment: CDR1 SGDLS and CDR2 YYNGEE. V lost 3 bases, J lost 2 bases, and 12 bases lay in between. The CDR3 nucleotides are TGTGCCAGCAGCGGGGGGACTTCCGCCTACGAGCAGTACTTC. It encodes CASSGGTSAYEQYF.

The V call is TRBV5-1, the J call TRBJ2-2, with TRBD1 matching over 9 bases. Unmatched junction bases numbered 12, after V lost 4 bases and J lost 5 bases. The CDR3 sequence is 17 residues long. Looked up from germline, CDR1 is SGHRS and CDR2 is YFSETQ. Here the CDR3 reads CASSGGTGLVKTGELFF. In nucleotides, the CDR3 is TGCGCCAGCAGCGGCGGGACAGGGTTGGTCAAGACCGGGGAGCTGTTTTTT.

The rearrangement links TRBV5-1 to TRBJ1-4; 9 bases map to TRBD1. After removal of 4 bases from V and 8 bases from J, the junction contained 6 bases not matched to a gene. The CDR3 length is 14 residues. From germline, CDR1 is SGHRS and CDR2 YFSETQ. The CDR3, as DNA: TGCGCCAGCAGCCTGACAGGGGGAGACGAAAAACTGTTTTTT. This encodes CASSLTGGDEKLFF.